Below are 5 T cell receptor beta chains sequenced from a single sample in a study of T cell responses to AZD1222 COVID-19 vaccine. The protocol was immunoSEQ multiplex PCR, while the TCRdb copy is restricted to in-frame clones and leaves out a portion. The table shows about 69,000 clones, with roughly 85% occurring only once. Sequenced here: peripheral blood, sampled 28 days after the second AZD1222 dose. The receptors stem from an adult who received the AZD1222 COVID-19 vaccine.

This chain links TRBV5-1 with TRBJ2-5; TRBD2 matches 9 bases. CDR3 length: 16 amino acids. Trimming took 5 bases from V and 3 from J; bases not matched to a gene: 11. Germline V gene lookup returns CDR1 SGHRS and CDR2 YFSETQ. CDR3 loop: CASRDSGTSLEETQYF. The CDR3, as DNA: TGCGCCAGCAGGGATTCCGGGACTAGCCTGGAAGAGACCCAGTACTTC.

CDR3 in amino acids: CASSPLPQGATYEQYF. CDR3 nucleotide sequence: TGTGCCAGTAGTCCCTTACCACAGGGTGCCACCTACGAGCAGTACTTC. The chain joins TRBV19 to TRBJ2-7; D possibly corresponds to TRBD1 (6 bases). Trimming removed 5 bases at V and 2 bases at J, with 19 bases between. Germline CDR1 is LNHDA and CDR2 is SQIVND (reference sequence). CDR3 length: 16 amino acids.

J is TRBJ1-5 and V is TRBV2; D is perhaps TRBD1 (5 bases). The CDR3 length is 14 residues. Germline loops: CDR1 SNHLY, CDR2 FYNNEI. Trimming took off 3 bases at V and 11 bases at J, with 17 bases between the two ends. The CDR3 loop reads CASSEILSTEAQHF. The CDR3 DNA is TGTGCCAGCAGTGAGATTCTATCGACAGAGGCCCAGCATTTT.

J is TRBJ1-3 and V is TRBV12-3 or TRBV12-4; no firm D call. With 3 bases removed from V and 10 bases from J, the gap between germline ends came to 10 bases. This CDR3 is 12 amino acids long. The CDR3 region is CASSFLGETIYF. The CDR3 region has the DNA TGTGCCAGCAGTTTCTTGGGCGAGACCATATATTTT.

J is TRBJ2-1 and V is TRBV5-6; the match to TRBD2 covers 10 bases. The CDR3 runs 15 residues. CDR1 is SGHDT, CDR2 YYEEEE, per germline. V shed 2 bases, J shed 7 bases, and the junction held 6 bases outside the gene matches. The CDR3 here is CASSLSSGSWNEQFF. The CDR3, as DNA: TGTGCCAGCAGCTTATCTAGCGGGAGTTGGAATGAGCAGTTCTTC.